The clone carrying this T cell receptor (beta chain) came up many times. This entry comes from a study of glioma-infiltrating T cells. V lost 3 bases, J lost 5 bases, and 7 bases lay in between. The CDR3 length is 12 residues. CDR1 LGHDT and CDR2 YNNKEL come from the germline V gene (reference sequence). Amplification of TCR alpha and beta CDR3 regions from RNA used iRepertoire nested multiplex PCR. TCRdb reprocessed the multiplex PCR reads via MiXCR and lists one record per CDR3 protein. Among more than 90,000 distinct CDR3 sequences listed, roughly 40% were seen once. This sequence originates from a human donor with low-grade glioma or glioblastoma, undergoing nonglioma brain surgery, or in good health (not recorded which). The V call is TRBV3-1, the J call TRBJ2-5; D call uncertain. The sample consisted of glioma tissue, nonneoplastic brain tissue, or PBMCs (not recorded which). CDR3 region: CASSHQMETQYF. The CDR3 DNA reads TGTGCCAGCAGCCATCAAATGGAGACCCAGTACTTC.